This T cell receptor beta chain derives from a study of cytomegalovirus exposure and HLA in healthy donors. The CDR3 runs 13 residues. Germline loops: CDR1 SGHAT, CDR2 FQNNGV. V gave up 1 base and J gave up 6 bases, with 7 bases separating them. With 60 Vbeta and 13 Jbeta primers, the PCR was carried out. Clones were sequenced by immunoSEQ multiplex PCR, and TCRdb holds only the in-frame ones, with some missing. The table has 130,000 to 150,000 clones, about 80% seen once. This receptor was identified in a woman under 40 in good health and CMV-seronegative. This chain connects TRBV11-2 to TRBJ1-5; D is undetermined. The sequencing sample was made of PBMCs. Here the CDR3 DNA reads TGTGCCAGCAGCTTAGGTAGAGGTCAGCCCCAGCATTTT. It yields the protein CASSLGRGQPQHF.